This is a list of T cell receptor beta chains from one sample in a study of response to subunit inactivated influenza vaccine. TCRdb independently ran MiXCR on the RT-PCR reads; one entry per CDR3 protein. The sample shows some 850,000 distinct CDR3 sequences, roughly 20% of them seen only once. The material sequenced was PBMCs from blood, taken less than 6 days after vaccination. These receptors originate from a man aged 45-65 years who received an inactivated influenza vaccine. The CDR3 runs from the conserved cysteine through the conserved F or W. A D gene is named only where the DNA matches it firmly. The listing skips clone size in some rows; elsewhere it reads once, few, many or a size class.

CDR3nt: TGTGCCAGCAGTTTACTGTCACAGGGAAGGGGACAGCCCCAGCATTTT
CDR3aa: CASSLLSQGRGQPQHF
j_gene: TRBJ1-5
v_gene: TRBV28
abundance: NA
d_gene: NA

CDR3nt: TGTGCCAGCAAACCAGGAGGGGGCTTGGGAGAGCAGTACTTC
CDR3aa: CASKPGGGLGEQYF
j_gene: TRBJ2-7
v_gene: TRBV6-2/TRBV6-3
abundance: NA
d_gene: NA

CDR3nt: TGTGCCATCAGTGAGTCCATAGCAACTGGGGAGCTGTTTTTT
CDR3aa: CAISESIATGELFF
j_gene: TRBJ2-2
v_gene: TRBV10-3
abundance: few
d_gene: NA

CDR3nt: TGTGCCAGCAGCCTCTCTGCGGGACAGGGTACCAACGAGCAGTACTTC
CDR3aa: CASSLSAGQGTNEQYF
j_gene: TRBJ2-7
v_gene: TRBV4-2
abundance: many
d_gene: TRBD1

CDR3nt: TGTGCCAGCAGCGTAGCGGGAGGGCCAAACTACGAGCAGTACTTC
CDR3aa: CASSVAGGPNYEQYF
j_gene: TRBJ2-7
v_gene: TRBV9
abundance: few
d_gene: TRBD2

CDR3nt: TGTGCCAGCAGCTTAAGGCACGGGAGCACCGGGGAGCTGTTTTTT
CDR3aa: CASSLRHGSTGELFF
j_gene: TRBJ2-2
v_gene: TRBV7-2
abundance: NA
d_gene: NA

CDR3nt: TGTGCCAGCAGCATAGGGACAGGGTCTTACGAGCAGTACTTC
CDR3aa: CASSIGTGSYEQYF
j_gene: TRBJ2-7
v_gene: TRBV5-6
abundance: many
d_gene: TRBD1

CDR3nt: TGTGCCAGCAGCGTAGCTGACCTGGAGCAGTTCTTC
CDR3aa: CASSVADLEQFF
j_gene: TRBJ2-1
v_gene: TRBV9
abundance: many
d_gene: NA

CDR3nt: TGCAGTGTTCACCCTCAAGCGGACACCGGGGAGCTGTTTTTT
CDR3aa: CSVHPQADTGELFF
j_gene: TRBJ2-2
v_gene: TRBV20-1
abundance: NA
d_gene: NA

CDR3nt: TGCAGCGTTGAAAGGGGGCTGGGTGGAACTAGCACAGATACGCAGTATTTT
CDR3aa: CSVERGLGGTSTDTQYF
j_gene: TRBJ2-3
v_gene: TRBV29-1
abundance: few
d_gene: TRBD1

CDR3nt: TGTGCCAGCAAGAAACTAGCGGGGAACACAGATACGCAGTATTTT
CDR3aa: CASKKLAGNTDTQYF
j_gene: TRBJ2-3
v_gene: TRBV6-1
abundance: NA
d_gene: TRBD2

CDR3nt: TGTGCCAGCAGTTTAGGATCCGGGTTGGACACCGGGGAGCTGTTTTTT
CDR3aa: CASSLGSGLDTGELFF
j_gene: TRBJ2-2
v_gene: TRBV12-3/TRBV12-4
abundance: NA
d_gene: NA

CDR3nt: TGTGCCATCAGTGAGCGGACGGGAGCCAATGAAAAACTGTTTTTT
CDR3aa: CAISERTGANEKLFF
j_gene: TRBJ1-4
v_gene: TRBV10-3
abundance: NA
d_gene: NA

CDR3nt: TGTGCCAGCCTCCCCTTGGGGGAGAGCTCCTACAATGAGCAGTTCTTC
CDR3aa: CASLPLGESSYNEQFF
j_gene: TRBJ2-1
v_gene: TRBV6-2/TRBV6-3
abundance: NA
d_gene: NA

CDR3nt: TGTGCCACCAGCAGAGATCGGCGGGAGGGATTTTCCGGGGAGCTGTTTTTT
CDR3aa: CATSRDRREGFSGELFF
j_gene: TRBJ2-2
v_gene: TRBV15
abundance: few
d_gene: TRBD2

CDR3nt: TGTGCCTGGAGTGTAGCGGGAGGGCCCCAGGAGGAGACCCAGTACTTC
CDR3aa: CAWSVAGGPQEETQYF
j_gene: TRBJ2-5
v_gene: TRBV30
abundance: few
d_gene: TRBD2

CDR3nt: TGTGCCAGCAGTTACAGGGGCAGGCCAGATCAGCCCCAGCATTTT
CDR3aa: CASSYRGRPDQPQHF
j_gene: TRBJ1-5
v_gene: TRBV6-2/TRBV6-3
abundance: few
d_gene: NA

CDR3nt: TGCAGTGCCGCAGACTACACCGGGACTAGCTCCTACAATGAGCAGTTCTTC
CDR3aa: CSAADYTGTSSYNEQFF
j_gene: TRBJ2-1
v_gene: TRBV20-1
abundance: NA
d_gene: TRBD2

CDR3nt: TGTGCCAGCAGTGAATACCCGCCGACGGGGGCCAACACCGGGGAGCTGTTTTTT
CDR3aa: CASSEYPPTGANTGELFF
j_gene: TRBJ2-2
v_gene: TRBV2
abundance: NA
d_gene: NA

CDR3nt: TGTGCCAGCAGCCGGGCCTCTCTAGGGTCCTCCTACGAGCAGTACTTC
CDR3aa: CASSRASLGSSYEQYF
j_gene: TRBJ2-7
v_gene: TRBV27
abundance: few
d_gene: NA

CDR3nt: TGCAGCGTTACGACAGGGGGATCAAGCTCTGGGGCCAACGTCCTGACTTTC
CDR3aa: CSVTTGGSSSGANVLTF
j_gene: TRBJ2-6
v_gene: TRBV29-1
abundance: few
d_gene: TRBD1

CDR3nt: TGTGCCAGCAGCGACACCGGGCCCCGGCCCACAGATACGCAGTATTTT
CDR3aa: CASSDTGPRPTDTQYF
j_gene: TRBJ2-3
v_gene: TRBV9
abundance: NA
d_gene: NA

CDR3nt: TGCGCCAGCAGCTTGGCGTCAGGAGTGCTCTACGAGCAGTACTTC
CDR3aa: CASSLASGVLYEQYF
j_gene: TRBJ2-7
v_gene: TRBV5-1
abundance: NA
d_gene: NA

CDR3nt: TGTGCCAGCAGTTACGAAGGGGGCGCGAATTCACCCCTCCACTTT
CDR3aa: CASSYEGGANSPLHF
j_gene: TRBJ1-6
v_gene: TRBV6-5
abundance: few
d_gene: TRBD1

CDR3nt: TGTGCCAGCAGTGGGGGACGGCTGAACACTGAAGCTTTCTTT
CDR3aa: CASSGGRLNTEAFF
j_gene: TRBJ1-1
v_gene: TRBV2
abundance: NA
d_gene: NA

CDR3nt: TGTGCCATCAGTGAGATGGAGGGCCGGGGTACGCAGTATTTT
CDR3aa: CAISEMEGRGTQYF
j_gene: TRBJ2-3
v_gene: TRBV10-3
abundance: many
d_gene: NA

CDR3nt: TGCGCCAGCAGCTTCTTGGGGACAGGGGGTGCCGAGCAGTACTTC
CDR3aa: CASSFLGTGGAEQYF
j_gene: TRBJ2-7
v_gene: TRBV5-1
abundance: few
d_gene: TRBD1

CDR3nt: TGTGCCAGCAGTCACCCAAGGCGGGCCTACGAGCAGTACTTC
CDR3aa: CASSHPRRAYEQYF
j_gene: TRBJ2-7
v_gene: TRBV11-2
abundance: few
d_gene: NA

CDR3nt: TGCGCCAGCAGCCAAGTTAACGGGGGTGAGCAGTTCTTC
CDR3aa: CASSQVNGGEQFF
j_gene: TRBJ2-1
v_gene: TRBV4-3
abundance: few
d_gene: NA

CDR3nt: TGCAGCGCGGAGGGACAGCCGAACACTGAAGCTTTCTTT
CDR3aa: CSAEGQPNTEAFF
j_gene: TRBJ1-1
v_gene: TRBV29-1
abundance: NA
d_gene: TRBD1

CDR3nt: TGTGCCAGCAGCTTGTGGGTGGAGACCCAGTACTTC
CDR3aa: CASSLWVETQYF
j_gene: TRBJ2-5
v_gene: TRBV5-6
abundance: few
d_gene: NA

CDR3nt: TGTGCCAGCAGTTTAAGGCATAACGAGTGGTACTTC
CDR3aa: CASSLRHNEWYF
j_gene: TRBJ2-7
v_gene: TRBV28
abundance: NA
d_gene: NA

CDR3nt: TGCGCCAGCAGCCAGCTACAGGGGGCGGGGGAGCAGTTCTTC
CDR3aa: CASSQLQGAGEQFF
j_gene: TRBJ2-1
v_gene: TRBV4-3
abundance: few
d_gene: TRBD1

CDR3nt: TGTGCCAGCAGTTACTCTTCGGGCGATAGGACACTTTATAATCAGCCCCAGCATTTT
CDR3aa: CASSYSSGDRTLYNQPQHF
j_gene: TRBJ1-5
v_gene: TRBV6-5
abundance: NA
d_gene: NA

CDR3nt: TGCAGCGTTGATAGCGAGAAAGGCCTCCACTATGGCTACACCTTC
CDR3aa: CSVDSEKGLHYGYTF
j_gene: TRBJ1-2
v_gene: TRBV29-1
abundance: NA
d_gene: NA

CDR3nt: TGTGCCAGCACCCTGGGACTAGCGGGAGATGAGCAGTTCTTC
CDR3aa: CASTLGLAGDEQFF
j_gene: TRBJ2-1
v_gene: TRBV7-9
abundance: NA
d_gene: TRBD2

CDR3nt: TGCGCCAGCAGCCCCAGCCGGGACAGCCGATACACCGGGGAGCTGTTTTTT
CDR3aa: CASSPSRDSRYTGELFF
j_gene: TRBJ2-2
v_gene: TRBV4-3
abundance: many
d_gene: TRBD1

CDR3nt: TGTGCCAGCAGCTTGATCGCAGGGGAAGGGCCCGGGGAGCTGTTTTTT
CDR3aa: CASSLIAGEGPGELFF
j_gene: TRBJ2-2
v_gene: TRBV5-5
abundance: NA
d_gene: NA

CDR3nt: TGTGCCAGCAGTAGTCGTCTTGACATCTCGAGTCGAGGTGAGCAGTTCTTC
CDR3aa: CASSSRLDISSRGEQFF
j_gene: TRBJ2-1
v_gene: TRBV6-2/TRBV6-3
abundance: NA
d_gene: NA